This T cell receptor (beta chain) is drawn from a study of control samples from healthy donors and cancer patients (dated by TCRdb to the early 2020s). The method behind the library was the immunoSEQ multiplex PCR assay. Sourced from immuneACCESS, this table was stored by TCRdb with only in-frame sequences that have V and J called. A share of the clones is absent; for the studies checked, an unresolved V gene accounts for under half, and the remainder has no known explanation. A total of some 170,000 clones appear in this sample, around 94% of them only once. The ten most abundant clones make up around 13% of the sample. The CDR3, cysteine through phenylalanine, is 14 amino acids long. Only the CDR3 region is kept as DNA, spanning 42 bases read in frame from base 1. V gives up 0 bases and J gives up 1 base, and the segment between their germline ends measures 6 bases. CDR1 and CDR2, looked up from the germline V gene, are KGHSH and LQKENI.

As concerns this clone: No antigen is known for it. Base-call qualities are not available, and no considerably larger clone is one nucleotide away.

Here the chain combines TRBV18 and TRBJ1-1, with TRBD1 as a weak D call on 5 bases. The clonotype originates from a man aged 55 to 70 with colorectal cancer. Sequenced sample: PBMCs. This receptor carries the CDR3 CASSPPGPNTEAFF. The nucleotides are TGTGCCAGCTCACCACCGGGGCCGAACACTGAAGCTTTCTTT.